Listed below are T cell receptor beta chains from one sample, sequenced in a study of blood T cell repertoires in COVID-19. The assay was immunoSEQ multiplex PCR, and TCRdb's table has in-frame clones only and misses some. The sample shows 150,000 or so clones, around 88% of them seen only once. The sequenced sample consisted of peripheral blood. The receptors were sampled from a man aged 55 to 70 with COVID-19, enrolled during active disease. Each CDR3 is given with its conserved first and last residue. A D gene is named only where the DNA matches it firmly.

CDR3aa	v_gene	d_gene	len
CASSYAGTGQPQHF	TRBV6-6	TRBD1	14
CASSQDRTSSPLHF	TRBV3-1/TRBV3-2	-	14
CASSPTGTGFYEQYF	TRBV5-5	TRBD1	15
CASSSRQTGGSYEQYF	TRBV5-1	-	16
CSAYGQGAYEQYF	TRBV29-1	TRBD1	13
CASSQDNGRLYF	TRBV4-1	-	12
CASSSRQGEYEQYF	TRBV11-2	TRBD1	14
CATSRDGQGYGYTF	TRBV15	TRBD1	14
CASSSPEALAKNIQYF	TRBV28	-	16
CASSQDLPGGQPQHF	TRBV4-3	-	15
CASSLGGLHTHRYAQYF	TRBV7-8	-	17
CASRAGRGNTEAFF	TRBV10-2	-	14
CASRVSGGAGDTQYF	TRBV6-5	TRBD2	15
CASSFETQETQYF	TRBV5-1	-	13
CASSRRVTAYNSPLHF	TRBV5-6	-	16